These 23 T cell receptor beta chains were sequenced from one sample in a study of blood T cell repertoires in COVID-19. Repertoires were generated with immunoSEQ multiplex PCR, while TCRdb's copy carries only in-frame clones and drops some. In the table there are 200,000 to 250,000 clones, 75% to 85% of which are singletons. The sequencing input was peripheral blood. These receptors originate from an elderly woman with COVID-19, enrolled during active disease.

There are a few counts of this clone. This CDR3 is CAISDRSSSGEKLFF. The DNA for the CDR3 is TGTGCCATCAGTGACCGGAGCTCTTCGGGGGAAAAACTGTTTTTT. This chain uses TRBV10-3 with TRBJ1-4; D is ambiguous. CDR1 and CDR2 (germline): ENHRY, SYGVKD. This CDR3 contains 15 residues. V lost 3 bases, J lost 8 bases, and 16 bases lay in between.

The V call is TRBV25-1, the J call TRBJ1-6; maybe TRBD1 (6 bases). The germline CDR1 and CDR2 sequences are MGHDK and SYGVNS. CDR3 length: 14 amino acids. V dropped 1 base and J dropped 7 bases, with 8 bases sitting between them. The CDR3 loop reads CASSEFQGNSPLHF. In DNA form, the CDR3 reads TGTGCCAGCAGTGAATTCCAGGGGAATTCACCCCTCCACTTT.

The rearrangement links TRBV28 to TRBJ1-5; D is unclear. The V and J ends lost 6 bases and 7 bases respectively, with 22 bases between them. The CDR3 covers 16 residues. Germline V lookup: CDR1 MDHEN, CDR2 SYDVKM. The CDR3 coding sequence is TGTGCCAGCAGCTCGATAGACGGAACCCGGCGGCAGCCCCAGCATTTT. It translates to CASSSIDGTRRQPQHF. The variable domain in full, completed from reference TRBV28 and TRBJ1-5, reads DVKVTQSSRYLVKRTGEKVFLECVQDMDHENMFWYRQDPGLGLRLIYFSYDVKMKEKGDIPEGYSVSREKKERFSLILESASTNQTSMYLCASSSIDGTRRQPQHFGDGTRLSIL.

V usage is TRBV5-6 and J usage is TRBJ1-1; tentatively, D is TRBD1 (5 bases). This CDR3 region has 14 residues. Germline V gene sequence: CDR1 SGHDT, CDR2 YYEEEE. Trimming took off 4 bases at V and 0 bases at J, with 10 bases between the two ends. The CDR3 DNA sequence: TGTGCCAGCAGCCCCGACAGTCTGAACACTGAAGCTTTCTTT. Translated, it gives CASSPDSLNTEAFF.

This chain joins TRBV5-1 and TRBJ1-1; D ambiguous. The germline V gene has CDR1 SGHRS and CDR2 YFSETQ. The CDR3 covers 15 residues. V was clipped by 5 bases and J by 6 bases, with 20 bases between them. CDR3 sequence: CASRYGLTRSPEAFF. CDR3 in DNA: TGCGCCAGCAGATACGGCCTTACCAGGTCCCCTGAAGCTTTCTTT.

The genes are TRBV30 and TRBJ1-2; D is undetermined. The CDR3 is made up of 13 amino acids. Trimming cost V 4 bases and J 7 bases, with 16 bases left between them. Per the germline V gene, CDR1 is GTSNPN and CDR2 is SVGIG (reference sequence). Here the CDR3 reads CAWNRPYLSGYTF. CDR3 sequence (DNA): TGTGCCTGGAACAGACCGTACTTGAGTGGCTACACCTTC.

This rearrangement joins TRBV5-5 to TRBJ1-5; no clear D gene. The V end lost 3 bases, the J end lost 5 bases, and 9 bases lay between the germline ends. The CDR3 spans 13 residues. The germline V gene has CDR1 SGHKS and CDR2 YYEKEE (reference sequence). The CDR3 sequence is CASSYGRDQPQHF. The CDR3, as DNA: TGTGCCAGCAGCTATGGGAGGGATCAGCCCCAGCATTTT.

About this clone itself: The same CDR3 also results from other DNA sequences found in this sample. J is TRBJ1-2 and V is TRBV18; possible D gene TRBD1, 5 bases. The CDR3 has 14 residues. Germline CDR1 KGHSH, CDR2 LQKENI. V was cut by 3 bases and J by 5 bases, with 13 bases left in between. The CDR3 sequence: CASSPDSINYGYTF. The CDR3 DNA reads as TGTGCCAGCTCACCCGACAGCATCAATTATGGCTACACCTTC. The variable domain in full, completed from reference TRBV18 and TRBJ1-2, reads NAGVMQNPRHLVRRRGQEARLRCSPMKGHSHVYWYRQLPEEGLKFMVYLQKENIIDESGMPKERFSAEFPKEGPSILRIQQVVRGDSAAYFCASSPDSINYGYTFGSGTRLTVV.

This clone was observed a single time. The chain uses TRBV28 and TRBJ1-1; no clear D gene. The CDR3 sequence is 12 residues long. CDR1 and CDR2 from the germline V gene are MDHEN and SYDVKM. V lost 3 bases, J lost 0 bases, and 2 bases lay in between. The CDR3 is CASSFVNTEAFF. CDR3 bases: TGTGCCAGCAGTTTCGTGAACACTGAAGCTTTCTTT.

The chain is built from TRBV6-2 or TRBV6-3 and TRBJ2-7, with 7 bases fitting TRBD1. This CDR3 has 15 amino acids. Germline V CDR1 and CDR2: MNHEY, SVGEGT. V dropped 5 bases and J dropped 4; count of bases not matched to a gene: 11. The CDR3 loop is CASSTREGGKYEQYF. Written as DNA, the CDR3 is TGTGCCAGCAGTACCCGGGAAGGGGGCAAGTACGAGCAGTACTTC.

The chain recombines TRBV11-2 with TRBJ1-1; weak D call: TRBD1 (5 bases). CDR3 length: 14 residues. Germline-derived CDR1 and CDR2 are SGHAT and FQNNGV. Trimming left V 2 bases short and J 7 bases short, with 14 bases between. The CDR3: CASSLLGGLGEAFF. The CDR3, as DNA: TGTGCCAGCAGCTTACTGGGGGGATTGGGTGAAGCTTTCTTT.

The chain uses TRBV30 and TRBJ2-7, with 7 bases fitting TRBD1. V shed 1 base and J 4 bases; nucleotides not matched to a gene: 7. The CDR3 has 14 residues. Germline CDR1 reads GTSNPN; CDR2 reads SVGIG (reference sequence). CDR3 protein: CAWSEGTAFYEQYF. As DNA, the CDR3 is TGTGCCTGGAGTGAAGGGACAGCCTTTTACGAGCAGTACTTC.

The chain is built from TRBV6-5 and TRBJ1-5; TRBD1 matches 12 bases. Germline trimming cut 5 bases from V and 8 bases from J; bases unmatched to any gene: 7. Germline lookup yields CDR1 MNHEY and CDR2 SVGAGI. The CDR3 spans 15 residues. For the CDR3, the DNA is TGTGCCAGCAGTCCCGGGGACAGGGGGCTTAAGCCCCAGCATTTT. It translates to CASSPGDRGLKPQHF.

This rearrangement joins TRBV4-1 to TRBJ2-7; 8 nucleotides align to TRBD1. CDR1 and CDR2 (germline): MGHRA, YSYEKL. This CDR3 is built from 15 residues. Germline trimming cut 2 bases from V and 3 bases from J; bases unmatched to any gene: 6. The CDR3 DNA follows: TGCGCCAGCAGCCAAAAAGCAGGGGGCGACTACGAGCAGTACTTC. Its protein is CASSQKAGGDYEQYF.

V usage is TRBV6-6 and J usage is TRBJ1-1; the D gene is possibly TRBD1 (5 bases). Trimming pared 5 bases from V and 1 base from J, leaving 11 bases between. The CDR3 is 14 residues long. Germline V gene data show CDR1 as MNHNY and CDR2 as SVGAGI (reference sequence). The CDR3 DNA reads as TGTGCCAGCAGTAGGATCACAGGGAACACTGAAGCTTTCTTT. It is translated as CASSRITGNTEAFF.

This clone showed up just once. The CDR3 reads CASSGDRGGMNTEAFF. The CDR3 coding sequence is TGTGCCAGCAGTGGCGACAGGGGGGGCATGAACACTGAAGCTTTCTTT. The V call is TRBV6-6, the J call TRBJ1-1, with 9 bases aligning to TRBD1. The germline gives CDR1 MNHNY, CDR2 SVGAGI (reference sequence). V dropped 5 bases and J dropped 0; count of bases not matched to a gene: 7. The length of the CDR3 is 16 residues.

This clone was counted a few times. The chain joins TRBV5-1 to TRBJ2-7; unclear D gene. This CDR3 region has 14 residues. Germline CDR1 SGHRS, CDR2 YFSETQ. V lost 2 bases and J 3 bases, leaving 12 bases between the germline ends. The CDR3: CASSLSFGDYEQYF. The CDR3 DNA is TGCGCCAGCAGCTTAAGTTTTGGAGACTACGAGCAGTACTTC.

This clone was seen just once. The chain uses TRBV28 and TRBJ2-7; weak D call: TRBD2 (5 bases). Trimming removed 7 bases from V and 5 bases from J, with 12 bases in between. The germline CDR1 and CDR2 sequences are MDHEN and SYDVKM. The CDR3 has 12 amino acids. The CDR3 DNA reads TGTGCCAGCACCCCCGAGGGCCACGAGCAGTACTTC. Amino acids: CASTPEGHEQYF. The complete variable domain, with remaining parts taken from reference TRBV28 and TRBJ2-7, reads DVKVTQSSRYLVKRTGEKVFLECVQDMDHENMFWYRQDPGLGLRLIYFSYDVKMKEKGDIPEGYSVSREKKERFSLILESASTNQTSMYLCASTPEGHEQYFGPGTRLTVT.

The chain has TRBV2 and TRBJ1-2; D uncertain. V was shortened by 3 bases and J by 2 bases, with 7 bases between the two germline ends. Germline loops: CDR1 SNHLY, CDR2 FYNNEI. The CDR3 runs to 13 residues. In DNA form, the CDR3 reads TGTGCCAGCAGTGAGGGCAGAAACTATGGCTACACCTTC. It yields the protein CASSEGRNYGYTF.

The chain uses TRBV2 and TRBJ2-2, with D possibly matching TRBD1 (6 bases). The V gene lost 2 bases and the J gene lost 3 bases, with 16 bases spanning the gap. The CDR3 has 17 amino acids. Germline loops: CDR1 SNHLY, CDR2 FYNNEI. The CDR3 sequence: CASSESRGRIDTGELFF. CDR3 DNA: TGTGCCAGCAGTGAATCCAGGGGAAGGATTGACACCGGGGAGCTGTTTTTT.

The genes are TRBV10-2 and TRBJ2-1; a possible D gene is TRBD2 (6 bases). Deletions cut 5 bases from V and 3 bases from J, with 8 bases between. CDR1 is WSHSY and CDR2 is SAAADI in the germline V gene. This CDR3 comprises 13 residues. The CDR3 DNA reads as TGCGCCAGCAGTCCGGACTACTACAATGAGCAGTTCTTC. Amino acid sequence: CASSPDYYNEQFF.

This rearrangement joins TRBV3-1 (or the pseudogene TRBV3-2) to TRBJ2-3; tentatively, D is TRBD2 (5 bases). This CDR3 has 14 residues. Germline values: CDR1 LGHDT, CDR2 YNNKEL (reference sequence). V was pared by 3 bases and J by 1 base, with 8 bases between. The CDR3 DNA reads TGTGCCAGCAGCCAGCGTAGCGGCACAGATACGCAGTATTTT. Amino acid sequence: CASSQRSGTDTQYF.

This clone has only a few counts. This chain joins TRBV4-3 and TRBJ2-2; a weak D match, TRBD2 (6 bases). In germline, CDR1 is LGHNA, CDR2 YSLEER. Trimming cost V 6 bases and J 3 bases, with 11 bases left between them. The CDR3 contains 14 residues. The CDR3 is CASSMSGYTGELFF. CDR3 sequence (DNA): TGCGCCAGCAGTATGAGCGGGTACACCGGGGAGCTGTTTTTT.